The 23 T cell receptor beta chains below come from one sample, sequenced in a study of cytomegalovirus exposure and HLA in healthy donors. The PCR used 60 Vbeta and 13 Jbeta primers. The assay was immunoSEQ multiplex PCR, and TCRdb's table has in-frame clones only and misses some. The repertoire has 150,000 to 250,000 clones, around three quarters of them found once; the top ten carry around 4.8%. The sequencing sample was made of PBMCs. These receptors all come from a woman aged 30 to 39 in good health and CMV-seropositive.

The rearrangement uses TRBV25-1 and TRBJ2-2, with D unresolved. CDR3 size: 16 residues. Germline loops: CDR1 MGHDK, CDR2 SYGVNS. Deletions cut 2 bases from V and 0 bases from J, with 10 bases between. In DNA, the CDR3 is TGTGCCAGCAGTGAACCTTTAAGCTCGAACACCGGGGAGCTGTTTTTT. It encodes CASSEPLSSNTGELFF.

The gene calls are TRBV6-1 and TRBJ2-5, with TRBD2 identical over 13 bases. The CDR3 spans 15 residues. V was clipped by 3 bases and J by 7 bases; unmatched bases: 5. Germline lookup yields CDR1 MNHNS and CDR2 SASEGT. DNA for the CDR3: TGTGCCAGCAGTGAGGAACTAGCGGGGGGGCGGACCCAGTACTTC. This sequence encodes CASSEELAGGRTQYF.

The chain links TRBV11-2 to TRBJ1-3, with D perhaps matching TRBD1 (5 bases). Germline V lookup: CDR1 SGHAT, CDR2 FQNNGV. The CDR3 extends over 18 amino acids. The V and J ends lost 2 bases and 2 bases respectively, with 19 bases between them. CDR3 DNA sequence: TGTGCCAGCAGCTTAACGCAGGTAACAAGGACAACTGGAAACACCATATATTTT. It codes for CASSLTQVTRTTGNTIYF.

The chain's CDR3 is CASGTSGYNEQFF. The CDR3 nucleotides read TGTGCCAGCGGGACTAGCGGTTACAATGAGCAGTTCTTC. The V and J genes are TRBV7-9 and TRBJ2-1; 11 bases match TRBD2. Unmatched junction bases numbered 1, after V lost 8 bases and J lost 4 bases. Germline CDR1 reads SEHNR; CDR2 reads FQNEAQ (reference sequence). The length of the CDR3 is 13 residues.

The gene calls are TRBV2 and TRBJ2-7, with 8 bases matching TRBD1. The CDR3 contains 16 residues. J was trimmed by 5 bases and V by 8 bases; bases with no gene match: 17. Germline assignment: CDR1 SNHLY and CDR2 FYNNEI. Written as DNA, the CDR3 is TGTGCCAGCGTAAGGGTTACGCAGGGGGCGCGTAACGAGCAGTACTTC. Protein: CASVRVTQGARNEQYF.

The V gene is TRBV27, the J gene TRBJ1-1; D is ambiguous. V dropped 2 bases and J dropped 2 bases, with 9 bases sitting between them. CDR1 MNHEY and CDR2 SMNVEV come from the germline V gene (reference sequence). CDR3 length equals 14 residues. The CDR3 spells CASSLLLPNTEAFF. The CDR3 bases are TGTGCCAGCAGTTTACTCCTACCTAACACTGAAGCTTTCTTT.

CDR3 protein: CASSPQGQENTEAFF. CDR3 DNA: TGTGCCAGCAGTCCTCAGGGACAGGAGAACACTGAAGCTTTCTTT. The chain links TRBV27 to TRBJ1-1; 8 bases agree with TRBD1. V trimming: 5 bases; J trimming: 1 base; junction bases outside the gene matches: 6. The CDR3 runs to 15 residues. Germline CDR1 reads MNHEY; CDR2 reads SMNVEV (reference sequence).

The chain recombines TRBV5-5 with TRBJ2-6; D may be TRBD1 (5 bases). V gave up 0 bases and J gave up 2 bases, with 12 bases separating them. The length of the CDR3 is 17 residues. Germline CDR1 SGHKS, CDR2 YYEKEE (reference sequence). This CDR3 reads CASSLVGRGAGANVLTF. CDR3 DNA: TGTGCCAGCAGCTTGGTAGGAAGGGGTGCTGGGGCCAACGTCCTGACTTTC.

This clone showed up just a few times. The chain recombines TRBV6-1 with TRBJ2-3; TRBD2 matches at 10 bases. The CDR3 has 15 residues. The ends lost 4 bases at V and 5 bases at J; junction bases unmatched: 6. Germline values: CDR1 MNHNS, CDR2 SASEGT. CDR3 sequence reads: CASSAEAGGRDTQYF. The CDR3 coding sequence is TGTGCCAGCAGTGCCGAAGCGGGGGGGAGAGATACGCAGTATTTT.

This chain links TRBV2 with TRBJ1-2; 7 nucleotides line up with TRBD1. The CDR3 extends over 15 amino acids. Trimming took 6 bases from V and 4 from J; bases not matched to a gene: 11. Per germline, CDR1 SNHLY and CDR2 FYNNEI. CDR3 protein: CASSKGTDRFYGYTF. DNA of the CDR3: TGTGCCAGCAGCAAGGGGACAGACAGATTCTATGGCTACACCTTC.

This clone was observed a few times. This same CDR3 is encoded by further DNA sequences in the sample. V and J are TRBV27 and TRBJ1-1; TRBD1 matches 9 bases. Germline-derived CDR1 and CDR2 are MNHEY and SMNVEV (reference sequence). The CDR3 length is 14 residues. Trimming removed 4 bases from V and 1 base from J; junction bases left unmatched: 1. Here the CDR3 reads CASSSGQGNTEAFF. The CDR3 DNA follows: TGTGCCAGCAGTTCGGGACAGGGGAACACTGAAGCTTTCTTT.

This chain joins TRBV11-2 and TRBJ2-1; D not resolved. Trimming stripped 2 bases from V and 0 bases from J, with 5 bases between. This CDR3 region has 14 residues. Germline V CDR1 and CDR2: SGHAT, FQNNGV. The CDR3 reads CASSLSSSYNEQFF. The CDR3 DNA sequence: TGTGCCAGCAGCTTATCTAGCTCCTACAATGAGCAGTTCTTC.

This clone came up a few times. The chain recombines TRBV6-5 with TRBJ1-4; D is uncertain. Deletions cut 6 bases from V and 4 bases from J, with 15 bases between. The CDR3 has 15 amino acids. Germline CDR1 reads MNHEY; CDR2 reads SVGAGI. CDR3 coding DNA: TGTGCCAGCAGAACTAGGACGGCGCATAATGAAAAACTGTTTTTT. Its translation is CASRTRTAHNEKLFF.

The gene calls are TRBV5-6 and TRBJ2-1; TRBD2 matches at 8 bases. The length of the CDR3 is 14 residues. V lost 4 bases and J lost 5; bases outside the gene matches: 5. Germline CDR1 SGHDT, CDR2 YYEEEE. This CDR3 is CASSNGAGDNEQFF. The CDR3 DNA is TGTGCCAGCAGCAACGGAGCGGGGGACAATGAGCAGTTCTTC.

This rearrangement joins TRBV2 to TRBJ2-2, with TRBD2 as a possible D gene (6 bases). The CDR3 sequence is 16 residues long. Germline V gives CDR1 SNHLY, CDR2 FYNNEI. Trimming took 6 bases from V and 0 from J, leaving 14 bases between them. This CDR3 reads CASREREPPNTGELFF. The CDR3 DNA reads TGTGCCAGCAGGGAACGGGAGCCCCCGAACACCGGGGAGCTGTTTTTT.

V is TRBV19 and J is TRBJ2-7, with a possible D match to TRBD1 (6 bases). The V end lost 5 bases, the J end lost 5 bases, and 10 bases lay between the germline ends. The germline V gene has CDR1 LNHDA and CDR2 SQIVND (reference sequence). The CDR3 has 12 residues. The CDR3 sequence is CASSSSGDEQYF. CDR3 nucleotide sequence: TGTGCCAGTAGTTCCTCAGGGGACGAGCAGTACTTC.

The V gene is TRBV2, the J gene TRBJ1-5, with 11 positions matching TRBD1. Trimming removed 5 bases from V and 6 bases from J; junction bases left unmatched: 6. The CDR3 has 15 residues. CDR1 and CDR2 (germline): SNHLY, FYNNEI. In DNA form, the CDR3 reads TGTGCCAGCAGTCCAACCGGGACAGGGGGTCAGCCCCAGCATTTT. It encodes CASSPTGTGGQPQHF. Drawing the rest from reference TRBV2 and TRBJ1-5, the complete variable domain is EPEVTQTPSHQVTQMGQEVILRCVPISNHLYFYWYRQILGQKVEFLVSFYNNEISEKSEIFDDQFSVERPDGSNFTLKIRSTKLEDSAMYFCASSPTGTGGQPQHFGDGTRLSIL.

The chain has TRBV2 and TRBJ2-5; D perhaps matches TRBD2 (7 bases). Germline assignment: CDR1 SNHLY and CDR2 FYNNEI. V was pared by 4 bases and J by 3 bases, with 21 bases between. The CDR3 covers 17 residues. This chain's CDR3 is CASSGGAGATTEETQYF. The DNA for the CDR3 is TGTGCCAGCAGTGGGGGGGCGGGGGCAACTACCGAAGAGACCCAGTACTTC.

The chain carries TRBV13 and TRBJ2-1; no clear D gene. The CDR3 spans 12 residues. CDR1 is PRHDT and CDR2 is FYEKMQ in the germline V gene (reference sequence). The V end was cut by 1 base, the J end by 6 bases, with 4 bases between. This CDR3 reads CASSLASNEQFF. The CDR3 DNA is TGTGCCAGCAGCTTAGCGAGCAATGAGCAGTTCTTC.

The rearrangement joins TRBV4-2 to TRBJ2-2, with no clear D. Germline-derived CDR1 and CDR2 are LGHNA and YNFKEQ. This CDR3 comprises 14 residues. V lost 1 base, J lost 1 base, and 4 bases lay in between. The CDR3 reads CASSQVRNTGELFF. The CDR3 DNA is TGTGCCAGCAGCCAAGTCCGGAACACCGGGGAGCTGTTTTTT.

V is TRBV4-3 and J is TRBJ2-1; 7 nucleotides line up with TRBD2. The CDR3 loop spans 15 amino acids. Germline trimming cut 0 bases from V and 15 bases from J; bases unmatched to any gene: 14. Germline loops: CDR1 LGHNA, CDR2 YSLEER. This CDR3 reads CASSQDGRGAGNRFF. CDR3 in DNA: TGCGCCAGCAGCCAAGATGGTCGTGGAGCGGGAAATCGGTTCTTC.

This chain links TRBV5-1 with TRBJ1-5; TRBD1 matches at 7 bases. Germline CDR1 SGHRS, CDR2 YFSETQ. The CDR3 covers 14 residues. V was clipped by 0 bases and J by 4 bases; unmatched bases: 1. The CDR3 spells CASSLGDRNQPQHF. DNA for the CDR3: TGCGCCAGCAGCTTGGGGGACAGAAATCAGCCCCAGCATTTT. The full variable domain, rest sourced from reference TRBV5-1 and TRBJ1-5, is KAGVTQTPRYLIKTRGQQVTLSCSPISGHRSVSWYQQTPGQGLQFLFEYFSETQRNKGNFPGRFSGRQFSNSRSEMNVSTLELGDSALYLCASSLGDRNQPQHFGDGTRLSIL.

The chain carries TRBV23-1 and TRBJ1-5, with D possibly being TRBD1 (5 bases). TRBV23-1 is identified as an open reading frame with a role that is uncertain. The CDR3 spans 17 residues. V lost 2 bases, J lost 0 bases, and 14 bases lay in between. The CDR3 protein is CASSQIPRGLSNQPQHF. CDR3 coding DNA: TGCGCCAGCAGTCAAATCCCTAGGGGACTTAGCAATCAGCCCCAGCATTTT.